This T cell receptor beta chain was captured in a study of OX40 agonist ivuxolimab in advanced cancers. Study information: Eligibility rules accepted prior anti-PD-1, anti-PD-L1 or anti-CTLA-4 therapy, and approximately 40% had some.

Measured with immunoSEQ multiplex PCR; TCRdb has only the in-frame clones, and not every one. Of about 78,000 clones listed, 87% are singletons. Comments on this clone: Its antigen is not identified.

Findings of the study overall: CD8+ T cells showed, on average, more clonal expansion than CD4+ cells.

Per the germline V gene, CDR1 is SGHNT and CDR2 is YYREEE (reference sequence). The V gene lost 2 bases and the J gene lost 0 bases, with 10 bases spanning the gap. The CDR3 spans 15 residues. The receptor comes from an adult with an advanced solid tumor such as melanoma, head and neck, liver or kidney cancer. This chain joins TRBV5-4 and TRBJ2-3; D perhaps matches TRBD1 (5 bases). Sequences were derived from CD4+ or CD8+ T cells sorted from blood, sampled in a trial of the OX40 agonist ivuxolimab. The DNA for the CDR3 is TGTGCCAGCAGCTTATCAGGGCGCAGCACAGATACGCAGTATTTT. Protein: CASSLSGRSTDTQYF.